The 7 T cell receptor beta chains below come from one sample, sequenced in a study of blood T cell repertoires in COVID-19. This table comes from immunoSEQ multiplex PCR, and its TCRdb copy is limited to in-frame clones, with some not included. The top ten hold approximately 40% of the sample, which has 30,000 to 40,000 clones, approximately 89% seen once. Sequenced material: peripheral blood. The receptors derive from a man in his 60s with active or convalescent COVID-19.

The gene calls are TRBV24-1 and TRBJ2-3, with no clear D. The CDR3 runs 13 residues. Per the germline V gene, CDR1 is KGHDR and CDR2 is SFDVKD. V was clipped by 9 bases and J by 3 bases, with 12 bases between them. The DNA for the CDR3 is TGTGCCACCCGGCCTAGGTTTACAGATACGCAGTATTTT. Its protein is CATRPRFTDTQYF.

The V gene is TRBV5-6, the J gene TRBJ1-1; 8 bases are a match to TRBD1. J lost 6 bases, V lost 0 bases, and 7 bases had no gene match. The CDR3 has 15 amino acids. Germline CDR1 is SGHDT and CDR2 is YYEEEE. The CDR3 sequence is CASSLAGGARAEAFF. Here the CDR3 DNA reads TGTGCCAGCAGCTTGGCAGGGGGCGCGCGGGCTGAAGCTTTCTTT.

The chain combines TRBV5-1 with TRBJ1-3; D gene ambiguous. CDR1 and CDR2 from the germline V gene are SGHRS and YFSETQ. Trimming took 0 bases from V and 4 from J, leaving 11 bases between them. This CDR3 is built from 15 residues. The CDR3 nucleotides are TGCGCCAGCAGCTTGGCCCAGGTTCCGGGAAACACCATATATTTT. This translates into CASSLAQVPGNTIYF.

The V gene is TRBV9, the J gene TRBJ2-5; TRBD2 is a possible D gene (6 bases). CDR1 and CDR2 (germline): SGDLS, YYNGEE. V was trimmed by 0 bases and J by 3 bases, leaving 18 bases between them. CDR3 length: 17 amino acids. The chain's CDR3 is CASSVGGQAGRKETQYF. The CDR3 bases are TGTGCCAGCAGCGTAGGGGGCCAAGCAGGGAGGAAAGAGACCCAGTACTTC.

The chain joins TRBV6-5 to TRBJ1-5; 10 bases agree with TRBD1. V lost 6 bases, J lost 5 bases, and 7 bases stayed unmatched. The germline V gene encodes CDR1 MNHEY and CDR2 SVGAGI. The CDR3 spans 15 residues. Here the CDR3 reads CASSKGQGFHQPQHF. The CDR3 DNA reads as TGTGCCAGCAGCAAGGGACAGGGGTTTCATCAGCCCCAGCATTTT.

The V and J genes are TRBV10-3 and TRBJ1-2; D gene ambiguous. V was cut by 7 bases and J by 4 bases, with 13 bases left in between. The length of the CDR3 is 13 residues. Per germline, CDR1 ENHRY and CDR2 SYGVKD. The CDR3 reads CAINSEGVYGYTF. The CDR3 DNA reads as TGTGCCATCAACTCAGAGGGAGTCTATGGCTACACCTTC.

The chain is built from TRBV7-2 and TRBJ2-1, with D tentatively TRBD1 (5 bases). CDR3 size: 15 residues. V lost 1 base, J lost 8 bases, and 15 bases lay in between. The V gene's germline CDR1 is SGHTA and CDR2 FQGNSA. CDR3 in amino acids: CASSLELLRGDEQFF. In nucleotides, the CDR3 is TGTGCCAGCAGCTTAGAACTCCTAAGGGGCGATGAGCAGTTCTTC. The variable domain in full, with the rest retrieved from reference TRBV7-2 and TRBJ2-1, is GAGVSQSPSNKVTEKGKDVELRCDPISGHTALYWYRQSLGQGLEFLIYFQGNSAPDKSGLPSDRFSAERTGGSVSTLTIQRTQQEDSAVYLCASSLELLRGDEQFFGPGTRLTVL.